This T cell receptor (beta chain) was captured by sequencing in a study of T cells in Graves' hyperthyroidism and ophthalmopathy. This clonotype has ten or more counts. RNA transcripts were the template for amplifying TCR beta CDR3 regions. The HTBI primer set was used in a first-round RT-PCR of the TCR CDR3. MiXCR was run by TCRdb on the multiplex PCR reads, yielding one entry per CDR3 protein. The table shows 500,000 or so distinct CDR3 sequences, with 15% to 20% occurring only once. The germline V and J ends were trimmed by 4 bases and 3 bases, with 10 bases remaining between them. The CDR3 is 13 amino acids. Germline V gene data show CDR1 as SGHRS and CDR2 as YFSETQ.

The sample taken for sequencing was blood. The chain uses TRBV5-1 and TRBJ1-1; no definite D call. The receptor comes from a woman aged 18-35 years with Graves' ophthalmopathy. The CDR3 loop is CASSLQSHTEAFF. CDR3 bases: TGCGCCAGCAGCCTACAGAGTCACACTGAAGCTTTCTTT.